A single sample is the source of the 8 T cell receptor beta chains below, sequenced in a study of T-cell reconstitution after alpha-beta-depleted transplantation in children. The authors prepared the TCRbeta library with unique molecular identifiers. TCRdb analysed the PCR reads with MiXCR anew, one entry per CDR3 protein. The repertoire holds roughly 590,000 distinct CDR3 sequences, roughly 17% seen once, with approximately 1% in the top ten. This sample comprised PBMCs from the stem cell graft donor, obtained from the stem cell graft. These receptors originate from a human donor who donated a stem cell graft to a child with acute myeloid leukemia.

This clonotype came up a few times. The chain uses TRBV2 and TRBJ2-2; TRBD1 is a possible D gene (6 bases). V lost 4 bases and J lost 1, with 7 bases in between. The germline CDR1 and CDR2 sequences are SNHLY and FYNNEI. CDR3 length: 14 residues. The CDR3 loop reads CASSGGQNTGELFF. The CDR3 DNA reads as TGTGCCAGCAGTGGGGGACAGAACACCGGGGAGCTGTTTTTT.

The CDR3 here is CASSPGTRVGRDTEAFF. CDR3 bases: TGTGCCAGCAGCCCCGGGACAAGGGTGGGAAGGGACACTGAAGCTTTCTTT. The chain employs TRBV28 and TRBJ1-1; tentative D call: TRBD1 (6 bases). Germline assignment: CDR1 MDHEN and CDR2 SYDVKM. Between the trimmed V and J ends, which lost 6 bases and 3 bases, there was a span of 23 bases. The CDR3 length is 17 residues.

This clonotype was recorded many times. J is TRBJ2-4 and V is TRBV20-1; TRBD1 matches 9 bases. This CDR3 is 13 amino acids long. Losses at the gene ends were 5 bases for V and 4 bases for J; bases not matched to a gene: 3. Germline V gene data show CDR1 as DFQATT and CDR2 as SNEGSKA (reference sequence). The CDR3: CSAPDRGKNIQYF. CDR3 DNA: TGCAGTGCTCCGGACAGGGGTAAAAACATTCAGTACTTC.

The V gene is TRBV28, the J gene TRBJ2-1; 7 nucleotides agree with TRBD2. J lost 2 bases, V lost 1 base, and 8 bases had no gene match. CDR1 and CDR2 (germline): MDHEN, SYDVKM. The CDR3 has 17 amino acids. CDR3 coding DNA: TGTGCCAGCAGTTTATTATTAACGAGCGGGGCCTACAATGAGCAGTTCTTC. Translating it yields CASSLLLTSGAYNEQFF.

The rearrangement links TRBV20-1 to TRBJ1-1, with D possibly being TRBD1 (5 bases). The CDR3 length is 13 residues. Trimming removed 4 bases from V and 4 bases from J, with 13 bases in between. CDR1 and CDR2 (germline): DFQATT, SNEGSKA (reference sequence). The CDR3 loop reads CSAMGPRGTEAFF. The DNA for the CDR3 is TGCAGTGCTATGGGACCCCGGGGCACTGAAGCTTTCTTT.

The V and J genes are TRBV24-1 and TRBJ1-4; D uncertain. The CDR3 consists of 9 residues. The germline CDR1 and CDR2 sequences are KGHDR and SFDVKD. The CDR3 is CATNEKLFF. The DNA of the CDR3 is TGTGCAACTAATGAAAAACTGTTTTTT.

This clonotype was found many times. The CDR3 sequence is CASSQGRGTAYEQYF. DNA for the CDR3: TGCGCCAGCAGCCAAGGAAGAGGAACGGCCTACGAGCAGTACTTC. This chain joins TRBV4-3 and TRBJ2-7; D not certain. V lost 1 base to trimming and J lost 2 bases, with 12 bases between them. Germline lookup yields CDR1 LGHNA and CDR2 YSLEER. This CDR3 is built from 15 residues.

The chain links TRBV12-5 to TRBJ2-7; D is possibly TRBD2 (6 bases). V was cut by 7 bases and J by 0 bases, with 16 bases left in between. CDR1 and CDR2 (germline): LGHNT, FRNRAP. The CDR3 has 15 residues. CDR3 sequence reads: CASAWDLQSSYEQYF. For the CDR3, the DNA is TGTGCTAGTGCCTGGGACTTACAGAGCTCCTACGAGCAGTACTTC. Combining the CDR3 with reference TRBV12-5 and TRBJ2-7 gives the whole variable domain DARVTQTPRHKVTEMGQEVTMRCQPILGHNTVFWYRQTMMQGLELLAYFRNRAPLDDSGMPKDRFSAEMPDATLATLKIQPSEPRDSAVYFCASAWDLQSSYEQYFGPGTRLTVT.